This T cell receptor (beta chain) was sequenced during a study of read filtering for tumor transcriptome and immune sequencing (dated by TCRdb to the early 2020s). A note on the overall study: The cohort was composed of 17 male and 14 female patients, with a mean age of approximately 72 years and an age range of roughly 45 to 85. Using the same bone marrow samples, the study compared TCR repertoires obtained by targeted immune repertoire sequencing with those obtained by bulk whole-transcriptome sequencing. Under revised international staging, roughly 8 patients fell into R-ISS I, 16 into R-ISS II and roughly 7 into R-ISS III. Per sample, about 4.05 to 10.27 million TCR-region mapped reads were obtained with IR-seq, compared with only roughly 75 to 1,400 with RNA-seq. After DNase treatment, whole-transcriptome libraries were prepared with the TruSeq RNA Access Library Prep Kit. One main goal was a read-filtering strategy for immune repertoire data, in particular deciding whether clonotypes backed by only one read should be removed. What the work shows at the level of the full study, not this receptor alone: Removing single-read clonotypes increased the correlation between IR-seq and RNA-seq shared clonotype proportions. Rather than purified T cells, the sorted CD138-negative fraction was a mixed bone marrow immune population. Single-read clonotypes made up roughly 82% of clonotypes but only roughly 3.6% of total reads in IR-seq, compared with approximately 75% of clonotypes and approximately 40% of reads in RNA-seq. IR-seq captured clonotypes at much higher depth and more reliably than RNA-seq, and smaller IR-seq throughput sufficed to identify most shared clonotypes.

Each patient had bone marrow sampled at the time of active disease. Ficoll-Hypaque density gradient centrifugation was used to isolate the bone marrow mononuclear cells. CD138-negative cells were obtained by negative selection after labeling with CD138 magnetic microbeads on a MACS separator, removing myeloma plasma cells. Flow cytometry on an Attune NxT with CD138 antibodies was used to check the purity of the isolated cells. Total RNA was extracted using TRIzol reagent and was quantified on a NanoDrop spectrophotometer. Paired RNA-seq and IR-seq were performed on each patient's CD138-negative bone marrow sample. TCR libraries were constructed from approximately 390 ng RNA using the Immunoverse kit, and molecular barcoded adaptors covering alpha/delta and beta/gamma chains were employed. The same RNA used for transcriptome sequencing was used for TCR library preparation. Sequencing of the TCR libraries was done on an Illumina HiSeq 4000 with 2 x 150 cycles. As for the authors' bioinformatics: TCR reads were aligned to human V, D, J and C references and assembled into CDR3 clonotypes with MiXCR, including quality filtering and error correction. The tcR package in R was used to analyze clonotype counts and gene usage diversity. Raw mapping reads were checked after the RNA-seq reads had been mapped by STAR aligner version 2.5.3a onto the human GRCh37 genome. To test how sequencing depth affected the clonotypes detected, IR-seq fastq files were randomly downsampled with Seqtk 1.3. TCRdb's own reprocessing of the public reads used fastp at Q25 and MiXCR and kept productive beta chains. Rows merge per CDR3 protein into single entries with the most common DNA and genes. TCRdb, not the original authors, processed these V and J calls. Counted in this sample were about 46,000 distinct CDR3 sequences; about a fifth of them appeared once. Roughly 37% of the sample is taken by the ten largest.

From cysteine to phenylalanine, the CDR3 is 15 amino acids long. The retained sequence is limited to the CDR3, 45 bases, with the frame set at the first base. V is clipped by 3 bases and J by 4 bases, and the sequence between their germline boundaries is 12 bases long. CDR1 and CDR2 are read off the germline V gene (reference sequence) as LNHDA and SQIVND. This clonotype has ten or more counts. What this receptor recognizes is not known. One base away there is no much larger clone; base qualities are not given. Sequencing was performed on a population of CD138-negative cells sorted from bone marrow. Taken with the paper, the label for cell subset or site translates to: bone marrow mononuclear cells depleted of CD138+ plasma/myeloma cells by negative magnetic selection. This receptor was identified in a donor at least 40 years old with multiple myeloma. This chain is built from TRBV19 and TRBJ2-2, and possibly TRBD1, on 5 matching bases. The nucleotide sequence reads TGTGCCAGTAGTATCGCGGTGCAGGGCACCGGGGAGCTGTTTTTT. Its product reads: CASSIAVQGTGELFF.